The clone carrying this TCR beta chain was counted at least ten times. TCRdb re-called the 5' RACE reads with MiXCR, one entry per CDR3 protein. The table shows approximately 240,000 distinct CDR3 sequences, with 11% to 15% occurring only once. This entry belongs to a study of identical twins. The CDR3 length is 12 residues. The trim removed 5 bases at V and 8 bases at J, leaving 5 bases unmatched. Material: memory (CD45RO+) T cells sorted from blood. This clonotype was obtained from a young woman in good health. The chain recombines TRBV12-3 or TRBV12-4 with TRBJ1-2; TRBD1 matches 7 bases. The CDR3 bases are TGTGCCAGCAGTCTTAGGACAGGAGGCTACACCTTC. Translated, it gives CASSLRTGGYTF.